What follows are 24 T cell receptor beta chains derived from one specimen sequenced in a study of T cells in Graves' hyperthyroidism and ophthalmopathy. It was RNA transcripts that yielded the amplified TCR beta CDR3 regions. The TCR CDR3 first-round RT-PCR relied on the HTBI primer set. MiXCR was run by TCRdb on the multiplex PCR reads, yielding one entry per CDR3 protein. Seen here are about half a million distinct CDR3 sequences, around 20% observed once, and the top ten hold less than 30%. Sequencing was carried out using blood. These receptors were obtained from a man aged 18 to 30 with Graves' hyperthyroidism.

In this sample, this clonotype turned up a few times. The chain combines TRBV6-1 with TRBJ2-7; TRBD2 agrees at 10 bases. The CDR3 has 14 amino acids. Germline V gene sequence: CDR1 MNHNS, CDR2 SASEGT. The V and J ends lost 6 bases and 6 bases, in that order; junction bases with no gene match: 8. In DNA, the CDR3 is TGTGCCAGCAGGAGTAGCGGGAGGACGTCCGAGCAGTACTTC. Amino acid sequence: CASRSSGRTSEQYF.

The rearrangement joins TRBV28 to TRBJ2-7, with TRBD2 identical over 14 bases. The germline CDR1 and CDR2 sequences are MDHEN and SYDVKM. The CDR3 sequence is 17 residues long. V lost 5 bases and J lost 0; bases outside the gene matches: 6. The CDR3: CASSPRGLAGVSYEQYF. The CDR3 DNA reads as TGTGCCAGCAGTCCCCGGGGACTAGCGGGGGTCTCCTACGAGCAGTACTTC.

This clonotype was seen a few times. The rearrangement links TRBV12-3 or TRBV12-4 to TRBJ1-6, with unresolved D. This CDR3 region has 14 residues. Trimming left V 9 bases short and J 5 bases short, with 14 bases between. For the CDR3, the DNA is TGTGCCAGTGCTAGGACGGGAAATAATTCACCCCTCCACTTT. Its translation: CASARTGNNSPLHF.

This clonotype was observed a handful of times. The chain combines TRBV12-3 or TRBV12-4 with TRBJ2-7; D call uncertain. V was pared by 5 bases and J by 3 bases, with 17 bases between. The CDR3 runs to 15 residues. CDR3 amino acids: CASSRTIASDYEQYF. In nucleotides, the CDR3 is TGTGCCAGCAGTCGAACGATAGCCTCGGACTACGAGCAGTACTTC.

CDR3 in amino acids: CASTQTGGVIYEQYF. The CDR3 region has the DNA TGTGCCAGTACCCAGACGGGAGGAGTTATTTACGAGCAGTACTTC. The chain carries TRBV19 and TRBJ2-7, with 7 nucleotides matching TRBD2. The CDR3 is 15 residues long. Trimming cost V 7 bases and J 4 bases; bases outside gene matches: 13. Per germline, CDR1 LNHDA and CDR2 SQIVND (reference sequence).

The DNA for the CDR3 is TGCAGTGCAGCAGACGGTTTTCAAGAGACCCAGTACTTC. As protein: CSAADGFQETQYF. V is TRBV20-1 and J is TRBJ2-5; D uncertain. The CDR3 loop spans 13 amino acids. Germline CDR1 reads DFQATT; CDR2 reads SNEGSKA (reference sequence). The V and J ends lost 6 bases and 2 bases respectively, with 13 bases between them.

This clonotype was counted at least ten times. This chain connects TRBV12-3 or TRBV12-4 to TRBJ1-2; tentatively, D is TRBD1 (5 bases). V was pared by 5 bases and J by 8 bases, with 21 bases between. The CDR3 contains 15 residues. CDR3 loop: CASSLPQTGPEGYTF. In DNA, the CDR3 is TGTGCCAGCAGTCTTCCTCAGACGGGACCCGAGGGCTACACCTTC.

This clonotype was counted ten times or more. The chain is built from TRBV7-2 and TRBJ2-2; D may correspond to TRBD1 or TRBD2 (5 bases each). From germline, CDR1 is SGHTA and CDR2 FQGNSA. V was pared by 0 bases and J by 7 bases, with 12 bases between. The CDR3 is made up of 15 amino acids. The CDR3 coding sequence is TGTGCCAGCAGCTTAGCGGGGGTGGCGGTCGGGGAGCTGTTTTTT. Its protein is CASSLAGVAVGELFF.

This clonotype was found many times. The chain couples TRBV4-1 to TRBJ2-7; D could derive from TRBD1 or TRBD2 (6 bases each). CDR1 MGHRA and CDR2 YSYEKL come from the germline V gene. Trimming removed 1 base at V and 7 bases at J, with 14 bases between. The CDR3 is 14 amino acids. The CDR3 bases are TGCGCCAGCAGCCAAGGCACGGGGGCGGGAGAGCAGTACTTC. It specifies CASSQGTGAGEQYF.

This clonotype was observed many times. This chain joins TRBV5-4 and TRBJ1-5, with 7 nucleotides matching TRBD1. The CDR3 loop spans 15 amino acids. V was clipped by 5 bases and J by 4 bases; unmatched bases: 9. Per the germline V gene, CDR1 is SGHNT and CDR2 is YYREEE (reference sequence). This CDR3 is CASSPGRGWNQPQHF. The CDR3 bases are TGTGCCAGCAGTCCGGGCAGGGGGTGGAATCAGCCCCAGCATTTT.

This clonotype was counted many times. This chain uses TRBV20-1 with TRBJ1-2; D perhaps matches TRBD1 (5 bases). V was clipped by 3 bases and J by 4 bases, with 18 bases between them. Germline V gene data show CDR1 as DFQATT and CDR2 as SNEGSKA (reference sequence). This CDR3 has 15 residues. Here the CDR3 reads CSARGVARLSYGYTF. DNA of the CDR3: TGCAGTGCTAGGGGGGTGGCACGACTGAGCTATGGCTACACCTTC.

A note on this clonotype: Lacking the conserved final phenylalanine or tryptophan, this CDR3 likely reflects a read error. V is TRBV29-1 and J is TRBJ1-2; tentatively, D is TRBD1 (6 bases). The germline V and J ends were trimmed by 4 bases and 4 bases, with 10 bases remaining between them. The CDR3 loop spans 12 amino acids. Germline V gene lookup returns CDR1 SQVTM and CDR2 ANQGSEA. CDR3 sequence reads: CSVGGGGYGYTY. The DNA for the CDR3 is TGCAGCGTTGGAGGGGGTGGCTATGGCTACACCTAC.

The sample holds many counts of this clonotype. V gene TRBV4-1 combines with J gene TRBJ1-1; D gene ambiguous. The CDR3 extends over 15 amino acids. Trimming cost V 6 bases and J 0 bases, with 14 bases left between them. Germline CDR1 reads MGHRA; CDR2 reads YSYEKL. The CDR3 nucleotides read TGCGCCAGCAGGCCTCTTGGGTCAGTGAACACTGAAGCTTTCTTT. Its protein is CASRPLGSVNTEAFF.

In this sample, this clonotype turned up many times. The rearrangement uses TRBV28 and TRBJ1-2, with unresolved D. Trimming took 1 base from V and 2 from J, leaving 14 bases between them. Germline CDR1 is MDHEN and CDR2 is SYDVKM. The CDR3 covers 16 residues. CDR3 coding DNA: TGTGCCAGCAGTTTATTTTCCCTGAAGAGAAACTATGGCTACACCTTC. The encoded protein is CASSLFSLKRNYGYTF.

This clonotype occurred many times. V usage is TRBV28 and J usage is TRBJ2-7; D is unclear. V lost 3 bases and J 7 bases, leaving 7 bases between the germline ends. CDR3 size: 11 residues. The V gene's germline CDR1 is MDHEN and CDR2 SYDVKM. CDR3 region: CASSFTEEQYF. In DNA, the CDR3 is TGTGCCAGCAGTTTTACGGAGGAGCAGTACTTC.

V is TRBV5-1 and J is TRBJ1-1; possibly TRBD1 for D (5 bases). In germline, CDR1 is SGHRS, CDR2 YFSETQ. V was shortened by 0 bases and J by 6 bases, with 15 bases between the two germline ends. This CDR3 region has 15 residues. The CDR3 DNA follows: TGCGCCAGCAGCTTGGCACGGGGCGCGTCCCCTGAAGCTTTCTTT. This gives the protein CASSLARGASPEAFF.

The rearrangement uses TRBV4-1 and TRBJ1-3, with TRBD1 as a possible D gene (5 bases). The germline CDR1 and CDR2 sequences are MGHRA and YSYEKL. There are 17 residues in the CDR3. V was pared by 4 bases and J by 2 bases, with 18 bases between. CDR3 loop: CASSRKLTGKAGNTIYF. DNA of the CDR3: TGCGCCAGCAGCCGAAAGCTTACAGGAAAGGCTGGAAACACCATATATTTT.

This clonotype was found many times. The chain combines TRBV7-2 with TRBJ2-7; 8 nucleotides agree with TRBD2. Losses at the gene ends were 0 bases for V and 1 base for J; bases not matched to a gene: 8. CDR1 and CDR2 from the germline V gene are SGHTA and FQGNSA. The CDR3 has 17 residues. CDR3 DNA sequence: TGTGCCAGCAGCTTAGCGGTTCGGGGGGGCGCGTCCTACGAGCAGTACTTC. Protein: CASSLAVRGGASYEQYF.

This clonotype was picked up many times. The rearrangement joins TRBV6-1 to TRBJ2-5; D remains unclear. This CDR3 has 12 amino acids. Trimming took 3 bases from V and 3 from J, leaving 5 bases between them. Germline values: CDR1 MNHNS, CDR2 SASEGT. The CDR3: CASSEIKETQYF. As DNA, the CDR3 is TGTGCCAGCAGTGAGATAAAAGAGACCCAGTACTTC.

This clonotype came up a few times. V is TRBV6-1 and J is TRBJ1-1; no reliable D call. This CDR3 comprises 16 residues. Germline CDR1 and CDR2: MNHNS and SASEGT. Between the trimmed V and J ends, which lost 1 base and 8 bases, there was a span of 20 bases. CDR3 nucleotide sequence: TGTGCCAGCAGTGAAGGCCACACTTACGGTTATCTGGAAGCTTTCTTT. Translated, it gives CASSEGHTYGYLEAFF.

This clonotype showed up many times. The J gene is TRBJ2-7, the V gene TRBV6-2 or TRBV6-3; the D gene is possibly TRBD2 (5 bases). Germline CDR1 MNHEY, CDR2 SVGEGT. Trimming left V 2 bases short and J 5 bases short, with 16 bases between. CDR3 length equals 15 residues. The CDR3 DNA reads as TGTGCCAGCAGTTACGGACTCCCTCCTCCGCACGAGCAGTACTTC. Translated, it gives CASSYGLPPPHEQYF.

The CDR3 region has the DNA TGTGCCAGCACTTTGGAGGCGATTCAATACGATCAGTACTTC. Its translation: CASTLEAIQYDQYF. The V and J genes are TRBV12-3 or TRBV12-4 and TRBJ2-4; a weak D match, TRBD2 (5 bases). V was clipped by 7 bases and J by 12 bases, with 22 bases between them. The CDR3 sequence is 14 residues long.

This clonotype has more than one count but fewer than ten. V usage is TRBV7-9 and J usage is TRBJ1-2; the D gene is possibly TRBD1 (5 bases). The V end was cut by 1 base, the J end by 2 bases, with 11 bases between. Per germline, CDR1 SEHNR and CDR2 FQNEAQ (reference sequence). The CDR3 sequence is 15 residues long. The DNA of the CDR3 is TGTGCCAGCAGCTTAGTGCCGGGACGAAACTATGGCTACACCTTC. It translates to CASSLVPGRNYGYTF.

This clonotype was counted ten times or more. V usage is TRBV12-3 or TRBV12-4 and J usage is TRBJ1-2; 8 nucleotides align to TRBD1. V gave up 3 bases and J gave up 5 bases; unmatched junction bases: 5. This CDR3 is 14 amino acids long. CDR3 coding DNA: TGTGCCAGCAGTTTCGACAGGGGTGGGTATGGCTACACCTTC. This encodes CASSFDRGGYGYTF.